Each of the 20 T cell receptor beta chains below was sequenced from the same sample in a study of spatial heterogeneity in lung cancer. What these receptors recognize is not known. A single record per CDR3 protein comes from TCRdb applying MiXCR to the 5' RACE reads. The sample consists of over 7,500 distinct CDR3 sequences, less than 7.5% of them appearing once. Regarding time point: sample taken at primary tumor resection. Study-wide findings and caveats: How many expanded intratumoral alpha and beta TCRs were present tracked the tumor mutation count, which was a count of nonsynonymous mutations.

The specimen was lung tumor tissue, collected at surgery. The receptors here all came from a female donor with early-stage non-small cell lung cancer.

This clonotype has a count of ten or more. The gene calls are TRBV24-1 and TRBJ2-2, with 11 bases identical to TRBD2. J was trimmed by 4 bases and V by 2 bases; bases with no gene match: 11. CDR1 is KGHDR, CDR2 SFDVKD, per germline. This CDR3 spans 19 amino acids. The CDR3, as DNA: TGTGCCACCAGTGATTCCCACCCCCCTAGCGGGAGGATCACCGGGGAGCTGTTTTTT. It yields the protein CATSDSHPPSGRITGELFF.

This sequence joins TRBV4-1 and TRBJ2-7; no definite D call. This CDR3 contains 12 residues. Deletions cut 7 bases from V and 7 bases from J, with 14 bases between. Germline-derived CDR1 and CDR2 are MGHRA and YSYEKL. CDR3 nucleotide sequence: TGCGCCAGCACCTTTAAAAACCTGGAGCAGTACTTC. Translated, it gives CASTFKNLEQYF.

This clonotype was counted ten times or more. This chain uses TRBV19 with TRBJ1-5, with no clear D. The CDR3 contains 15 residues. Germline lookup yields CDR1 LNHDA and CDR2 SQIVND (reference sequence). V was pared by 7 bases and J by 2 bases, with 15 bases between. The CDR3 DNA is TGTGCCAGTACTCCCGCTCCGTTCGGCAATCAGCCCCAGCATTTT. This translates into CASTPAPFGNQPQHF.

Within the sample, this clonotype is medium-sized. CDR3 region: CSVLDEKLFF. The CDR3 DNA is TGCAGCGTTCTGGATGAAAAACTGTTTTTT. The chain has TRBV29-1 and TRBJ1-4; D is unclear. The CDR3 covers 10 residues. The germline gives CDR1 SQVTM, CDR2 ANQGSEA. V shed 5 bases and J shed 6 bases, with 4 bases lying between them.

The gene calls are TRBV24-1 and TRBJ1-2; D is unclear. V lost 4 bases to trimming and J lost 4 bases, with 9 bases between them. The CDR3 consists of 13 residues. Germline values: CDR1 KGHDR, CDR2 SFDVKD. The CDR3 here is CATSETDFYGYTF. CDR3 DNA: TGTGCCACCAGTGAGACGGACTTCTATGGCTACACCTTC.

This clonotype appeared a few times. The V gene is TRBV7-9, the J gene TRBJ2-1; D is unresolved. V lost 5 bases to trimming and J lost 8 bases, with 13 bases between them. Per the germline V gene, CDR1 is SEHNR and CDR2 is FQNEAQ (reference sequence). The CDR3 has 13 residues. CDR3 region: CASSPGLWDEQFF. The CDR3, as DNA: TGTGCCAGCAGCCCCGGCTTGTGGGATGAGCAGTTCTTC.

This clonotype was recorded a few times. The junction departs from germline at one end; a sequencing error may be responsible. This chain connects TRBV28 to TRBJ2-3; D is tentatively TRBD1 or TRBD2 (5 bases each). CDR1 and CDR2 (germline): MDHEN, SYDVKM. The CDR3 totals 12 residues. The CDR3 DNA reads TGTGCCAGCAGACCGGGGCCCGAGCTTCTCATTTTT. It encodes CASRPGPELLIF.

This clonotype was counted many times. This rearrangement joins TRBV4-3 to TRBJ1-6; 9 positions agree with TRBD1. V lost 1 base, J lost 9 bases, and 4 bases stayed unmatched. Germline CDR1 and CDR2: LGHNA and YSLEER. There are 15 residues in the CDR3. The CDR3 DNA reads as TGCGCCAGCAGCCAAGGGAGGGACAGGGTTTCACCCCTCCACTTT. It yields the protein CASSQGRDRVSPLHF.

This clonotype was seen more than once but under ten times. This sequence joins TRBV5-5 and TRBJ1-1, with D possibly being TRBD1 (6 bases). The V end was cut by 1 base, the J end by 7 bases, with 17 bases between. CDR1 is SGHKS, CDR2 YYEKEE, per germline (reference sequence). The CDR3 has 15 amino acids. The CDR3 DNA is TGTGCCAGCAGCTTGTTGGGGGGAGACAGGCTTGAAGCTTTCTTT. Its protein product is CASSLLGGDRLEAFF. The full variable domain, rest sourced from reference TRBV5-5 and TRBJ1-1, is DAGVTQSPTHLIKTRGQQVTLRCSPISGHKSVSWYQQVLGQGPQFIFQYYEKEERGRGNFPDRFSARQFPNYSSELNVNALLLGDSALYLCASSLLGGDRLEAFFGQGTRLTVV.

This clonotype was counted only a few times. The rearrangement uses TRBV28 and TRBJ2-5, with 11 nucleotides matching TRBD1. There are 15 residues in the CDR3. The V and J ends lost 7 bases and 4 bases, in that order; junction bases with no gene match: 8. In germline, CDR1 is MDHEN, CDR2 SYDVKM. The CDR3 DNA reads as TGTGCCAGCACCCAAGATGGGACAGGGGGAGAGACCCAGTACTTC. Translating it yields CASTQDGTGGETQYF.

This clonotype was picked up many times. J is TRBJ2-1 and V is TRBV12-3 or TRBV12-4; 7 bases fit TRBD2. The CDR3 contains 15 residues. After removal of 4 bases from V and 8 bases from J, the junction contained 11 bases not matched to a gene. CDR3 loop: CASSYLTSLLDEQFF. CDR3 DNA: TGTGCCAGCAGTTACCTGACTAGCCTTCTAGATGAGCAGTTCTTC.

This clonotype was counted at least ten times. The gene calls are TRBV28 and TRBJ1-4, with D possibly TRBD1 on 5 matching bases. This CDR3 is built from 15 residues. Germline V gene data show CDR1 as MDHEN and CDR2 as SYDVKM. Trimming removed 6 bases from V and 6 bases from J, with 17 bases in between. DNA of the CDR3: TGTGCCAGCAGGGTGGGAGACAGACTGGATGAAAAACTGTTTTTT. Translation gives CASRVGDRLDEKLFF. Complete variable domain (other parts from reference TRBV28 and TRBJ1-4): DVKVTQSSRYLVKRTGEKVFLECVQDMDHENMFWYRQDPGLGLRLIYFSYDVKMKEKGDIPEGYSVSREKKERFSLILESASTNQTSMYLCASRVGDRLDEKLFFGSGTQLSVL.

On this clonotype itself: This may be a read error: a much more frequent sequence differs by one nucleotide. The V and J genes are TRBV4-3 and TRBJ2-5; either TRBD1 or TRBD2 may supply D (5 bases each). CDR3 length: 15 residues. Germline V gives CDR1 LGHNA, CDR2 YSLEER. CDR3 bases: TGCGCCAGCAGCCAAGGACAGAACCAAGGGGAGACCCGGTACTTC. It yields the protein CASSQGQNQGETRYF.

This clonotype was counted between two and nine times. This chain connects TRBV7-2 to TRBJ1-2; D is perhaps TRBD1 (5 bases). The CDR3 runs to 15 residues. In germline, CDR1 is SGHTA, CDR2 FQGNSA. The V end lost 4 bases, the J end lost 0 bases, and 12 bases lay between the germline ends. DNA of the CDR3: TGTGCCAGCAGCTCGTTGGAAGGGGCTAACTATGGCTACACCTTC. It specifies CASSSLEGANYGYTF.

The V and J genes are TRBV4-3 and TRBJ2-7, with 9 bases lining up with TRBD2. This CDR3 spans 15 amino acids. CDR1 and CDR2 from the germline V gene are LGHNA and YSLEER. The ends lost 1 base at V and 6 bases at J; junction bases unmatched: 7. CDR3 nucleotide sequence: TGCGCCAGCAGCCAAGGGGCCGGGCGGGAGGGCGAGCAGTACTTC. It codes for CASSQGAGREGEQYF.

This chain connects TRBV12-3 or TRBV12-4 to TRBJ2-3; D possibly uses TRBD1 or TRBD2 (5 bases each). The germline V and J ends were trimmed by 6 bases and 5 bases, with 15 bases remaining between them. The CDR3 consists of 14 residues. DNA of the CDR3: TGTGCCAGCAGCCCCCGGGACCGGGGAGATACGCAGTATTTT. It is translated as CASSPRDRGDTQYF.

This clonotype appeared many times. V is TRBV12-3 or TRBV12-4 and J is TRBJ2-7; D remains unclear. This CDR3 comprises 13 residues. V was pared by 1 base and J by 5 bases, with 9 bases between. Here the CDR3 DNA reads TGTGCCAGCAGTTTAGATCTTGGGGACGAGCAGTACTTC. Translation gives CASSLDLGDEQYF.

This clonotype was seen at least ten times. The chain is built from TRBV28 and TRBJ2-5, with 7 bases fitting TRBD1. The CDR3 totals 15 residues. The germline V gene has CDR1 MDHEN and CDR2 SYDVKM. With V trimmed by 2 bases and J by 5 bases, 8 bases remained unmatched. The CDR3 loop reads CASSLESGGAETQYF. CDR3 nucleotide sequence: TGTGCCAGCAGTTTAGAGTCAGGGGGTGCCGAGACCCAGTACTTC.

In its sample, this clonotype ranks as medium-sized (0.01 to 0.1%). V gene TRBV7-3 combines with J gene TRBJ2-1, with TRBD2 matching over 9 bases. CDR1 and CDR2 from the germline V gene are SGHTA and FQGTGA. The ends lost 1 base at V and 13 bases at J; junction bases unmatched: 11. CDR3 size: 15 residues. CDR3 coding DNA: TGTGCCAGCAGCTTAAATTTGGTAGCGGGGGCCCAACAGTTCTTC. Translation: CASSLNLVAGAQQFF.

The rearrangement links TRBV20-1 to TRBJ2-7; 7 nucleotides line up with TRBD2. Trimming removed 6 bases from V and 3 bases from J; junction bases left unmatched: 29. CDR3 length: 20 amino acids. CDR1 and CDR2 (germline): DFQATT, SNEGSKA (reference sequence). CDR3 nucleotides: TGCAGTGCCTCTAGACCGCTGACTAGCTGGCAACGGGGGGTGTACTACGAGCAGTACTTC. It codes for CSASRPLTSWQRGVYYEQYF.